This T cell receptor (beta chain) was captured in a study of T cell responses to AZD1222 COVID-19 vaccine. Remarks on this clone: What it recognizes is unknown.

Study-level findings and limits: CD4 TCRs covered the whole spike, strongest at regions 160-218 and 743-854.

CDR3 length: 13 residues. V was pared by 10 bases and J by 8 bases, with 9 bases of the junction left unmatched. Germline V CDR1 and CDR2: MDHEN, SYDVKM. Libraries were prepared by immunoSEQ multiplex PCR; TCRdb keeps only in-frame clonotypes and omits some of them. The data hold about 130,000 clones, with around 90% observed a single time. This sequence originates from an adult who received the AZD1222 COVID-19 vaccine. The chain carries TRBV28 and TRBJ1-4, with TRBD1 matching 8 bases. The source was peripheral blood, collected 28 days after the second AZD1222 dose. The DNA of the CDR3 is TGTGCCACCCTCGGGACAGGAGAAGAAAAACTGTTTTTT. It is translated as CATLGTGEEKLFF.